The 2 T cell receptor beta chains presented below share a single source sample, sequenced in a study of T cells in Graves' hyperthyroidism and ophthalmopathy. It was RNA transcripts that yielded the amplified TCR beta CDR3 regions. Researchers ran a first-round RT-PCR on the TCR CDR3 using the HTBI primer set. TCRdb itself ran the multiplex PCR reads through MiXCR, one entry per CDR3 protein. The sample records about 350,000 distinct CDR3 sequences, approximately 13% being singletons. The material sequenced was blood. These receptors came from a woman younger than 45 with Graves' hyperthyroidism.

This clonotype was seen ten or more times. The gene calls are TRBV20-1 and TRBJ2-7, with 9 bases lining up with TRBD2. Germline V gives CDR1 DFQATT, CDR2 SNEGSKA (reference sequence). This CDR3 region has 15 residues. Trimming took 0 bases from V and 5 from J; bases not matched to a gene: 8. Here the CDR3 DNA reads TGCAGTGCTAGAGACGAAAGCGGGAGGCGGAACGAGCAGTACTTC. It encodes CSARDESGRRNEQYF.

The chain uses TRBV6-1 and TRBJ1-2, with 7 bases identical to TRBD1. The CDR3 covers 14 residues. Germline CDR1 reads MNHNS; CDR2 reads SASEGT. The junction had 8 bases not matched to a gene; V was cut back by 8 bases and J by 2 bases. The CDR3 region has the DNA TGTGCCAGCGGAAGCTCAGGGGGGAACTATGGCTACACCTTC. Protein sequence: CASGSSGGNYGYTF.